One and the same sample provided the 7 T cell receptor beta chains below, sequenced in a study of CD4 T cells in relation to SARS-CoV-2 and coronaviruses. CD4+ T cells from unexposed donors were obtained before the COVID-19 pandemic (2011-2018). After about ten days of culture, CD4+ T cells were isolated. Their antigens are not known. The assay was immunoSEQ multiplex PCR, and TCRdb's table has in-frame clones only and misses some. The sample holds roughly 30,000 clones, 74% seen once. The specimen was CD4+ T cells from PBMCs, cultured in vitro. These receptors originate from a human donor in good health.

The rearrangement uses TRBV29-1 and TRBJ2-1; D remains ambiguous. V gave up 3 bases and J gave up 0 bases, with 12 bases separating them. The CDR3 is 15 amino acids. CDR1 SQVTM and CDR2 ANQGSEA come from the germline V gene. The DNA of the CDR3 is TGCAGCGTTGATGGCAGCCTTAGCTCCTACAATGAGCAGTTCTTC. This translates into CSVDGSLSSYNEQFF.

This clone was observed a handful of times. The gene calls are TRBV6-5 and TRBJ1-2; 10 positions agree with TRBD1. From germline, CDR1 is MNHEY and CDR2 SVGAGI. CDR3 size: 15 residues. V lost 5 bases, J lost 4 bases, and 7 bases stayed unmatched. The chain's CDR3 is CASSTTTGGIYGYTF. As DNA, the CDR3 is TGTGCCAGCAGTACCACGACAGGGGGCATCTATGGCTACACCTTC.

This clone was detected a few times. The same CDR3 can be traced to other DNA sequences in this sample. This chain joins TRBV19 and TRBJ1-1, with D possibly TRBD1 on 5 matching bases. The CDR3 runs 14 residues. The germline V gene has CDR1 LNHDA and CDR2 SQIVND (reference sequence). The V and J ends lost 3 bases and 1 base respectively, with 9 bases between them. The CDR3 region has the DNA TGTGCCAGTAGTATTCAAGGGGCGAACACTGAAGCTTTCTTT. Translation gives CASSIQGANTEAFF.

In this sample, this clone turned up a few times. The rearrangement links TRBV6-5 to TRBJ2-1; D gene unclear. This CDR3 region has 15 residues. Germline CDR1 is MNHEY and CDR2 is SVGAGI. Deletions cut 5 bases from V and 0 bases from J, with 11 bases between. Written as DNA, the CDR3 is TGTGCCAGCAGTCGAGAGGAAAGCTCCTACAATGAGCAGTTCTTC. As protein: CASSREESSYNEQFF.

This chain links TRBV11-2 with TRBJ2-2; 9 bases map to TRBD1. There are 17 residues in the CDR3. CDR1 is SGHAT and CDR2 is FQNNGV in the germline V gene. V lost 5 bases to trimming and J lost 5 bases; unmatched junction nucleotides: 12. The CDR3 loop reads CASSTYRGRTITGELFF. In DNA, the CDR3 is TGTGCCAGCAGCACTTACAGGGGGCGTACAATAACCGGGGAGCTGTTTTTT.

This chain links TRBV18 with TRBJ1-2, with D possibly being TRBD1 (6 bases). V was shortened by 5 bases and J by 6 bases, with 16 bases between the two germline ends. There are 14 residues in the CDR3. Germline CDR1 KGHSH, CDR2 LQKENI. CDR3 sequence (DNA): TGTGCCAGCTCATCTAGGGGGGCCGAGGATGGCTACACCTTC. Translated: CASSSRGAEDGYTF.

The chain couples TRBV4-3 to TRBJ1-3, with 7 bases identical to TRBD1. The CDR3 contains 16 residues. Germline-derived CDR1 and CDR2 are LGHNA and YSLEER. V trimming: 3 bases; J trimming: 0 bases; junction bases outside the gene matches: 5. The CDR3 coding sequence is TGCGCCAGCAGCCAGGTGACAGGGAGCTCTGGAAACACCATATATTTT. Translating gives CASSQVTGSSGNTIYF.